This entry concerns a single T cell receptor (beta chain). Its specificity is unknown. The data originate from a study of beta chain features in type 1 diabetes. Background on the study: Over all samples combined, fewer than 140,000,000 sorted cells were examined.

The sequenced template was cDNA made from the entire isolated RNA. The method was immunoSEQ multiplex PCR; TCRdb's version includes in-frame clones alone and lacks a portion of them. The table shows 400,000 or so clones, with over 9.5% occurring only once. Study results and caveats: In all four CD4+ subsets, TCRB CDR3 length was significantly, moderately reduced in type 1 diabetes.

With 3 bases clipped from V and 9 bases from J, the junction kept 4 bases outside the gene matches. The CDR3 runs 13 residues. The germline CDR1 and CDR2 sequences are SEHNR and FQNEAQ (reference sequence). The rearrangement uses TRBV7-9 and TRBJ1-5; TRBD1 aligns across 8 bases. The sequence derives from a woman younger than 30 with type 1 diabetes. Sequenced material: naive CD4+ T cells from blood. DNA of the CDR3: TGTGCCAGCAGCTTCGACAGGGGAGGGCCCCAGCATTTT. As protein: CASSFDRGGPQHF.